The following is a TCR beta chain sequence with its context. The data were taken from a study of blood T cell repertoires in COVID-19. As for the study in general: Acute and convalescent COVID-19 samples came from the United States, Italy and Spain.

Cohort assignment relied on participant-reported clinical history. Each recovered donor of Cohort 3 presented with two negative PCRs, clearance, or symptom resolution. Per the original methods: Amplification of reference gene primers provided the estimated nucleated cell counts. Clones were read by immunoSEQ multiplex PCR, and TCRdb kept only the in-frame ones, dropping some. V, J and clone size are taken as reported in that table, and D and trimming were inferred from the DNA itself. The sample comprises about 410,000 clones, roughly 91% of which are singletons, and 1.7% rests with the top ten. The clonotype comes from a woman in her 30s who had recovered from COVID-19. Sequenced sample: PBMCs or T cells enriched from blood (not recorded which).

The CDR3 bases are TGCGCCAGCAGCCAAGACAGGGGCTTCACCGGGGAGCTGTTTTTT. Its translation is CASSQDRGFTGELFF. The chain carries TRBV4-3 and TRBJ2-2; tentative D call: TRBD1 (6 bases). Looked up from germline, CDR1 is LGHNA and CDR2 is YSLEER. CDR3 length equals 15 residues. V lost 0 bases and J lost 4, with 9 bases in between.